This TCR beta chain is from a study of T-cell reconstitution after alpha-beta-depleted transplantation in children. V shed 4 bases and J 1 base; nucleotides not matched to a gene: 14. This CDR3 is built from 18 residues. The V gene's germline CDR1 is SGHRS and CDR2 YFSETQ. The library targeted TCRbeta and was prepared with unique molecular identifiers. TCRdb reprocessed the PCR reads via MiXCR and lists one record per CDR3 protein. The data hold almost 400,000 distinct CDR3 sequences, with roughly 22% observed a single time. The rearrangement joins TRBV5-1 to TRBJ2-1; the match to TRBD1 covers 7 bases. The sequences come from PBMCs from the stem cell graft donor, collected from the stem cell graft. The receptor comes from a human donor who donated a stem cell graft to a child with acute myeloid leukemia. CDR3 loop: CASSRLPNRGTSYNEQFF. The CDR3 DNA sequence: TGCGCCAGCAGCCGACTACCAAACAGGGGTACATCCTACAATGAGCAGTTCTTC.